These 14 T cell receptor beta chains came from one sample sequenced in a study of siplizumab effects on memory and regulatory T cells (dated by TCRdb to the late 2010s). The receptor library was made with the immunoSEQ multiplex PCR assay. Sourced from immuneACCESS, this table was stored by TCRdb with only in-frame sequences that have V and J called. A share of the clones is absent; for the studies checked, an unresolved V gene accounts for under half, and the remainder has no known explanation. The sample table records more than 75,000 clones; 95% to 97% of these occur just once. Jointly, the top ten make up around 0.031% of the sample. Sequencing was performed on naive CD4+ T cells sorted from blood. What the cell subset or site label conveys for this sample: unstimulated naive T cells. Receptors were obtained from a human donor in good health.

V and J are TRBV5-4 and TRBJ1-6; possible D gene TRBD1, 5 bases. The CDR3 runs to 14 residues. Germline CDR1 and CDR2: SGHNT and YYREEE (reference sequence). V lost 0 bases, J lost 9 bases, and 10 bases lay in between. In nucleotides, the CDR3 is TGTGCCAGCAGCTTGGTGGCTGGGGGTTCACCCCTCCACTTT. It translates to CASSLVAGGSPLHF.

This chain uses TRBV10-1 with TRBJ2-1; D is ambiguous. Deletions cut 5 bases from V and 6 bases from J, with 8 bases between. Germline CDR1 and CDR2: WNHNN and SYGVQD (reference sequence). This CDR3 has 12 amino acids. Here the CDR3 reads CASSSVGNEQFF. The CDR3 DNA follows: TGCGCCAGCAGTTCGGTCGGCAATGAGCAGTTCTTC.

V gene TRBV6-5 combines with J gene TRBJ2-5; 8 bases are shared with TRBD1. There are 15 residues in the CDR3. Germline trimming cut 6 bases from V and 2 bases from J; bases unmatched to any gene: 8. Germline lookup yields CDR1 MNHEY and CDR2 SVGAGI. The CDR3 DNA sequence: TGTGCCAGCAGACCGGACAGGGTAACACAAGAGACCCAGTACTTC. Protein: CASRPDRVTQETQYF.

The chain links TRBV5-4 to TRBJ2-7; 8 bases agree with TRBD2. This CDR3 is 15 amino acids long. With 4 bases clipped from V and 0 bases from J, the junction kept 6 bases outside the gene matches. Germline CDR1 SGHNT, CDR2 YYREEE (reference sequence). DNA of the CDR3: TGTGCCAGCAGCATGGCGGGGGGCGACTCCTACGAGCAGTACTTC. It codes for CASSMAGGDSYEQYF.

The rearrangement joins TRBV5-1 to TRBJ2-7, with 8 nucleotides matching TRBD1. V trimming: 6 bases; J trimming: 7 bases; junction bases outside the gene matches: 15. The germline V gene has CDR1 SGHRS and CDR2 YFSETQ. The CDR3 runs 15 residues. In DNA form, the CDR3 reads TGCGCCAGCATCCAACGTACAGGGGGAACGACAGAGCAGTACTTC. This gives the protein CASIQRTGGTTEQYF.

This sequence joins TRBV25-1 and TRBJ2-7, with D perhaps TRBD1 or TRBD2 (5 bases each). Germline CDR1 reads MGHDK; CDR2 reads SYGVNS. The CDR3 length is 15 residues. The V and J ends lost 9 bases and 7 bases respectively, with 25 bases between them. This CDR3 reads CASRAGTAYSWEQYF. For the CDR3, the DNA is TGTGCCAGTCGAGCCGGGACGGCGTACTCCTGGGAGCAGTACTTC.

The rearrangement uses TRBV29-1 and TRBJ2-4; 12 nucleotides match TRBD2. CDR3 length: 18 amino acids. Germline CDR1 and CDR2: SQVTM and ANQGSEA. V trimming: 0 bases; J trimming: 0 bases; junction bases outside the gene matches: 6. CDR3 nucleotides: TGCAGCGTTGAAGAACTAGCGGGGGGACCTTTAGCCAAAAACATTCAGTACTTC. This gives the protein CSVEELAGGPLAKNIQYF.

The gene calls are TRBV4-2 and TRBJ2-3, with 12 bases aligning to TRBD2. Germline V CDR1 and CDR2: LGHNA, YNFKEQ. Unmatched junction bases numbered 8, after V lost 0 bases and J lost 4 bases. The CDR3 contains 18 residues. The CDR3, as DNA: TGTGCCAGCAGCCAAGAGCTAGCGGGGGGGCCTTGGTCAGATACGCAGTATTTT. Protein sequence: CASSQELAGGPWSDTQYF.

The V and J genes are TRBV21-1 and TRBJ2-3; the table calls TRBD1, which could not be checked here. TRBV21-1 is an annotated pseudogene. The CDR3 contains 16 residues. The CDR3 region is CASSRGGGENTDTQYF. CDR3 DNA: TGTGCCAGCAGCCGAGGGGGCGGGGAGAACACAGATACGCAGTATTTT.

The rearrangement uses TRBV11-1 and TRBJ2-3; possible D gene TRBD2, 5 bases. CDR3 length equals 15 residues. The V end lost 3 bases, the J end lost 3 bases, and 13 bases lay between the germline ends. Germline V gives CDR1 SGHAT, CDR2 FQDESV (reference sequence). As DNA, the CDR3 is TGTGCCAGCAGCTTCTCAACGGGGTGGACAGATACGCAGTATTTT. It encodes CASSFSTGWTDTQYF.

The gene calls are TRBV5-1 and TRBJ1-1; D gene unclear. The CDR3 has 14 residues. Germline CDR1 and CDR2: SGHRS and YFSETQ. Trimming removed 4 bases at V and 3 bases at J, with 13 bases between. The CDR3 loop is CASSLGRPDTEAFF. CDR3 DNA sequence: TGCGCCAGCAGCCTCGGGAGGCCTGACACTGAAGCTTTCTTT.

The rearrangement uses TRBV5-1 and TRBJ1-1; TRBD1 is a possible D gene (6 bases). There are 15 residues in the CDR3. Per germline, CDR1 SGHRS and CDR2 YFSETQ. The V end lost 0 bases, the J end lost 4 bases, and 13 bases lay between the germline ends. The CDR3 region is CASSLAIGGSTEAFF. CDR3 coding DNA: TGCGCCAGCAGCTTGGCTATAGGGGGGAGCACTGAAGCTTTCTTT.

The rearrangement joins TRBV7-9 to TRBJ1-2; D is ambiguous. The CDR3 sequence is 14 residues long. Germline-derived CDR1 and CDR2 are SEHNR and FQNEAQ (reference sequence). Between the trimmed V and J ends, which lost 5 bases and 4 bases, there was a span of 14 bases. The DNA of the CDR3 is TGTGCCAGCAGCCAAAGAGGAGTAGTCTATGGCTACACCTTC. Its protein is CASSQRGVVYGYTF. The full variable domain, rest sourced from reference TRBV7-9 and TRBJ1-2, is DTGVSQNPRHKITKRGQNVTFRCDPISEHNRLYWYRQTLGQGPEFLTYFQNEAQLEKSRLLSDRFSAERPKGSFSTLEIQRTEQGDSAMYLCASSQRGVVYGYTFGSGTRLTVV.

The rearrangement joins TRBV4-3 to TRBJ2-6, with TRBD1 matching over 9 bases. The CDR3 runs to 19 residues. Germline-derived CDR1 and CDR2 are LGHNA and YSLEER. V trimming: 4 bases; J trimming: 1 base; junction bases outside the gene matches: 11. For the CDR3, the DNA is TGCGCCAGCAGCCCGGGACAGGGTTTATTTAGTTCTGGGGCCAACGTCCTGACTTTC. Its translation: CASSPGQGLFSSGANVLTF.